These 7 T cell receptor beta chains were all obtained from the same sample, sequenced in a study of beta chain features in type 1 diabetes. Expressed TCRB transcripts were sequenced because the entire RNA isolate underwent reverse transcription. Assay: immunoSEQ multiplex PCR; the TCRdb copy retains only in-frame clones and omits some. The sample consists of about 240,000 clones, about 30% of them appearing once. Sequencing was carried out using central memory CD4+ T cells from blood. The receptors originated from a man aged 25-45 years in good health.

The chain uses TRBV2 and TRBJ2-7; unclear D gene. V was clipped by 7 bases and J by 4 bases, with 17 bases between them. Germline CDR1 reads SNHLY; CDR2 reads FYNNEI. The CDR3 totals 14 residues. The CDR3 nucleotides are TGTGCCAGCAAGGTGTTAGTTACAACGTACGAGCAGTACTTC. Its protein is CASKVLVTTYEQYF.

This clone was seen a handful of times. The chain couples TRBV7-2 to TRBJ2-2; 7 positions agree with TRBD1. This CDR3 is built from 16 residues. J gave up 0 bases and V 1 base, and 2 bases lay outside the gene matches. Germline V gene sequence: CDR1 SGHTA, CDR2 FQGNSA. The CDR3 here is CASSLVGTANTGELFF. The CDR3 nucleotides are TGTGCCAGCAGCTTAGTGGGGACAGCGAACACCGGGGAGCTGTTTTTT.

This chain joins TRBV28 and TRBJ2-3; TRBD1 aligns across 7 bases. Trimming cost V 5 bases and J 1 base; bases outside gene matches: 6. There are 15 residues in the CDR3. Germline V CDR1 and CDR2: MDHEN, SYDVKM. CDR3 sequence reads: CASSPGTERTDTQYF. CDR3 bases: TGTGCCAGCAGTCCGGGGACAGAGCGCACAGATACGCAGTATTTT.

There are a few counts of this clone. DNA for the CDR3: TGTGCCAGCAGCTTGGCCGTAGGCAATGAGCAGTTCTTC. Translating it yields CASSLAVGNEQFF. This sequence joins TRBV5-5 and TRBJ2-1; D gene uncertain. The CDR3 is 13 amino acids. V was clipped by 0 bases and J by 6 bases, with 7 bases between them. Germline CDR1 is SGHKS and CDR2 is YYEKEE (reference sequence).

V gene TRBV6-1 combines with J gene TRBJ1-6; perhaps TRBD1 as D (5 bases). This CDR3 has 14 amino acids. The V end was cut by 6 bases, the J end by 7 bases, with 13 bases between. CDR1 MNHNS and CDR2 SASEGT come from the germline V gene. In nucleotides, the CDR3 is TGTGCCAGCAGGGAGACAGTTTTCAATTCACCCCTCCACTTT. As protein: CASRETVFNSPLHF.

This clone turned up a few times. The J gene is TRBJ2-3, the V gene TRBV9; 9 bases align to TRBD1. The ends lost 3 bases at V and 4 bases at J; junction bases unmatched: 6. CDR1 is SGDLS and CDR2 is YYNGEE in the germline V gene. The length of the CDR3 is 15 residues. Written as DNA, the CDR3 is TGTGCCAGCAGCGCCCGGGACAGGGTGGCAGATACGCAGTATTTT. Amino acids: CASSARDRVADTQYF.

This clone was counted between two and nine times. Other DNA sequences in this specimen translate into the identical CDR3. The chain is built from TRBV30 and TRBJ2-5; possible D gene TRBD1, 6 bases. From germline, CDR1 is GTSNPN and CDR2 SVGIG (reference sequence). V shed 3 bases and J shed 3 bases, with 8 bases lying between them. The CDR3 runs 12 residues. The CDR3 spells CAWSRGEETQYF. Here the CDR3 DNA reads TGTGCCTGGAGCAGGGGTGAAGAGACCCAGTACTTC.